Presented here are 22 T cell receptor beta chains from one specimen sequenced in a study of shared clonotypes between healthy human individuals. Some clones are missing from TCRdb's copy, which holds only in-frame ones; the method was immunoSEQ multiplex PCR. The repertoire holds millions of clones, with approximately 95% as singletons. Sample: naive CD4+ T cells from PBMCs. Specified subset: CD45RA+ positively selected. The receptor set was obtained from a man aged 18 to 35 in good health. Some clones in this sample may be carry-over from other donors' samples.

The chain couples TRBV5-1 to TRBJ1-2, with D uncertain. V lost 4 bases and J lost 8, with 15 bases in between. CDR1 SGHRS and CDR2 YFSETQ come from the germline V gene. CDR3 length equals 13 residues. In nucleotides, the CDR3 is TGCGCCAGCAGCCCGGGAGGGCCTGACGGCTACACCTTC. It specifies CASSPGGPDGYTF.

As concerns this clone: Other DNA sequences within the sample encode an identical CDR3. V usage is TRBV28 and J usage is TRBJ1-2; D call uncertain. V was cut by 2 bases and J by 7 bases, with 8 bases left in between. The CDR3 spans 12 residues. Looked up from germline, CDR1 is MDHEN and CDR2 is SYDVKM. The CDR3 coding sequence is TGTGCCAGCAGTTTACGGGGTAGTGGCTACACCTTC. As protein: CASSLRGSGYTF.

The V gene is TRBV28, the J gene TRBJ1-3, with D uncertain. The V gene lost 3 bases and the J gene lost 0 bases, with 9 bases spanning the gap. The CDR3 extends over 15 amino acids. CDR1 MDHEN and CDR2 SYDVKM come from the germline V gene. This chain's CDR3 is CASSLLGASGNTIYF. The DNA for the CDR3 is TGTGCCAGCAGTTTGCTAGGCGCCTCTGGAAACACCATATATTTT.

The CDR3 DNA sequence: TGTGCCAGCAGCTTAGTAGGGGCGGCGGTCTATGGCTACACCTTC. It codes for CASSLVGAAVYGYTF. The rearrangement joins TRBV11-2 to TRBJ1-2; D may be TRBD1 (5 bases). V lost 1 base and J lost 4, with 13 bases in between. Germline V gene sequence: CDR1 SGHAT, CDR2 FQNNGV. The CDR3 spans 15 residues. Full variable domain (remainder filled in from reference TRBV11-2 and TRBJ1-2): EAGVAQSPRYKIIEKRQSVAFWCNPISGHATLYWYQQILGQGPKLLIQFQNNGVVDDSQLPKDRFSAERLKGVDSTLKIQPAKLEDSAVYLCASSLVGAAVYGYTFGSGTRLTVV.

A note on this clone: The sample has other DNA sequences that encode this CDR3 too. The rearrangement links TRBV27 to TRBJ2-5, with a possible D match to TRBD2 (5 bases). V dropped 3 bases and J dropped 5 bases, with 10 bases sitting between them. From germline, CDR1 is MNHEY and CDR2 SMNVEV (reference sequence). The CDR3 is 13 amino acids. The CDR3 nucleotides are TGTGCCAGCAGTTTGGCGGGTAGGGAGACCCAGTACTTC. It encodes CASSLAGRETQYF.

In DNA form, the CDR3 reads TGTGCCAGCTCGGGGGGAGGGGGCGCGATCCAGCCCCAGCATTTT. It yields the protein CASSGGGGAIQPQHF. This chain connects TRBV18 to TRBJ1-5; 7 bases are a match to TRBD1. This CDR3 is 15 amino acids long. CDR1 KGHSH and CDR2 LQKENI come from the germline V gene. Trimming cost V 6 bases and J 7 bases; bases outside gene matches: 12.

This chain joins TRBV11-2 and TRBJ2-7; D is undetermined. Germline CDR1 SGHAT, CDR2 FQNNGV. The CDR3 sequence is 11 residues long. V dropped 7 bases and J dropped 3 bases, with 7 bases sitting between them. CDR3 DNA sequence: TGTGCCAGCACCTGGGACTACGAGCAGTACTTC. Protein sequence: CASTWDYEQYF.

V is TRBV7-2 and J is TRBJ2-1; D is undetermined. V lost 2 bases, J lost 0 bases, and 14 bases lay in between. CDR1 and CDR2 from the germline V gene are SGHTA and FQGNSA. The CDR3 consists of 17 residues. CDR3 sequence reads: CASSLSPAPSSYNEQFF. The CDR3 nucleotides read TGTGCCAGCAGCTTATCCCCGGCACCGAGCTCCTACAATGAGCAGTTCTTC.

CDR3 sequence (DNA): TGTGCCAGCAGCTTAGCTCACGGGCTATATTCTGGCTACACCTTC. This sequence encodes CASSLAHGLYSGYTF. The chain joins TRBV7-2 to TRBJ1-2, with D unresolved. Per germline, CDR1 SGHTA and CDR2 FQGNSA. The CDR3 sequence is 15 residues long. The ends were cut back, 0 bases at V and 7 bases at J, with 15 bases in the middle.

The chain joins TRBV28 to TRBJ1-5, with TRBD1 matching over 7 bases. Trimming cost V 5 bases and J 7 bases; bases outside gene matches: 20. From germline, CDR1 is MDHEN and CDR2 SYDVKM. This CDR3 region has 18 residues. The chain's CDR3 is CASSPRGVTKVSGQPQHF. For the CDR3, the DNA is TGTGCCAGCAGTCCCAGGGGGGTGACTAAGGTGAGCGGCCAGCCCCAGCATTTT.

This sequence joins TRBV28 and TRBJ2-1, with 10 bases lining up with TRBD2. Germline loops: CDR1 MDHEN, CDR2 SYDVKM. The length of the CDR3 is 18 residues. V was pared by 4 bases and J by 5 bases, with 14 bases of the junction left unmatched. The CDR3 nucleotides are TGTGCCAGCAGTTCTAGTCCAGACAGCGGGAGGGCCAACAATGAGCAGTTCTTC. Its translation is CASSSSPDSGRANNEQFF.

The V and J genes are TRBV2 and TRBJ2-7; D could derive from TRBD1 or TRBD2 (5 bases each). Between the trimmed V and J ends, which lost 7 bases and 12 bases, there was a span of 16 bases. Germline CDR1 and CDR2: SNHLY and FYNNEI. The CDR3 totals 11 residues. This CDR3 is CASIWDGRLYF. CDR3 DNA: TGTGCCAGCATCTGGGACGGACGGCTGTACTTC.

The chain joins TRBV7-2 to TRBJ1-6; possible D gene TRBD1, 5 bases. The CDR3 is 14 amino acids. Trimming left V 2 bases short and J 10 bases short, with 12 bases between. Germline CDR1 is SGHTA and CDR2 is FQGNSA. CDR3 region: CASSLRQGGSPLHF. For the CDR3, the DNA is TGTGCCAGCAGCTTACGGCAGGGAGGGTCACCCCTCCACTTT.

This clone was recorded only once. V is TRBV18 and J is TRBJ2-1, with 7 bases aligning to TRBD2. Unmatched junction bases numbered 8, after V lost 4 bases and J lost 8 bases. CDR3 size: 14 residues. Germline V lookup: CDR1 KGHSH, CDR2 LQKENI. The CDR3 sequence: CASSQWEGGDEQFF. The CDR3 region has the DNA TGTGCCAGCTCACAGTGGGAGGGCGGCGATGAGCAGTTCTTC.

For the CDR3, the DNA is TGTGCCAGCAGCTATCGGGACAGGGACTCCTACGAGCAGTACTTC. It specifies CASSYRDRDSYEQYF. The J gene is TRBJ2-7, the V gene TRBV4-2, with 9 bases identical to TRBD1. After removal of 5 bases from V and 0 bases from J, the junction contained 5 bases not matched to a gene. CDR1 LGHNA and CDR2 YNFKEQ come from the germline V gene. The CDR3 runs to 15 residues.

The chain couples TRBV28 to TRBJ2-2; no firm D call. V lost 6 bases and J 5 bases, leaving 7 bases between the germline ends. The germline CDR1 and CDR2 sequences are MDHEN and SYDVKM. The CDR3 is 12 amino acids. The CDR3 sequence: CASRPGTGELFF. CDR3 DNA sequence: TGTGCCAGCAGACCCGGGACCGGGGAGCTGTTTTTT.

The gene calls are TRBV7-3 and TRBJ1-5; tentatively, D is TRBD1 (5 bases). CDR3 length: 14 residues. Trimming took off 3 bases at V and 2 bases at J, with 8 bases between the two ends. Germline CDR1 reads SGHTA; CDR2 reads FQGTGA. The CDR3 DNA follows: TGTGCCAGCAGCTTGGGGACTGGCAATCAGCCCCAGCATTTT. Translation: CASSLGTGNQPQHF.

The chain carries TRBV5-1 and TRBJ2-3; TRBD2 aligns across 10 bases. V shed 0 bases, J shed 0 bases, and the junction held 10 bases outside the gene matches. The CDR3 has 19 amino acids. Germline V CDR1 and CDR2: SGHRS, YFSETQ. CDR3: CASSLAASGRPTSTDTQYF. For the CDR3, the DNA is TGCGCCAGCAGCTTGGCCGCTAGCGGGAGACCGACTAGCACAGATACGCAGTATTTT.

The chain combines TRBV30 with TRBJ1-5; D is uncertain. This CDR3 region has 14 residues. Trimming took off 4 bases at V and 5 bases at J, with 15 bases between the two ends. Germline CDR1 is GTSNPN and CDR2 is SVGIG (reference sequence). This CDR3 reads CAWTTDGSYQPQHF. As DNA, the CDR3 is TGTGCCTGGACCACGGACGGTTCCTATCAGCCCCAGCATTTT.

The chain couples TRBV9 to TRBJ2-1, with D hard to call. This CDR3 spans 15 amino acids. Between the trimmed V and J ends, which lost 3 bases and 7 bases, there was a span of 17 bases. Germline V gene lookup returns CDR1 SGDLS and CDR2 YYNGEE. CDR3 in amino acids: CASSAGELGLNEQFF. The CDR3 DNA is TGTGCCAGCAGCGCCGGAGAATTAGGTTTGAATGAGCAGTTCTTC.

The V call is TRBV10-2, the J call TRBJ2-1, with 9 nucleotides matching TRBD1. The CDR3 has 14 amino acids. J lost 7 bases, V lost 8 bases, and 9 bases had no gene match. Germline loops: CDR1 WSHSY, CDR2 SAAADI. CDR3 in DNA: TGCGCCAGCTCACAACAGGGGGCTAGAAATGAGCAGTTCTTC. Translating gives CASSQQGARNEQFF.

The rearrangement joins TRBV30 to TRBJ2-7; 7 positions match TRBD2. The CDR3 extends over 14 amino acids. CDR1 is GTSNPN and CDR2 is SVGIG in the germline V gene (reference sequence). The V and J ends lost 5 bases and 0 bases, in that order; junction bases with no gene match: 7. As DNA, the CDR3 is TGTGCCTGGGAATTTGGCGGGAGCTCCTACGAGCAGTACTTC. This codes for CAWEFGGSSYEQYF.